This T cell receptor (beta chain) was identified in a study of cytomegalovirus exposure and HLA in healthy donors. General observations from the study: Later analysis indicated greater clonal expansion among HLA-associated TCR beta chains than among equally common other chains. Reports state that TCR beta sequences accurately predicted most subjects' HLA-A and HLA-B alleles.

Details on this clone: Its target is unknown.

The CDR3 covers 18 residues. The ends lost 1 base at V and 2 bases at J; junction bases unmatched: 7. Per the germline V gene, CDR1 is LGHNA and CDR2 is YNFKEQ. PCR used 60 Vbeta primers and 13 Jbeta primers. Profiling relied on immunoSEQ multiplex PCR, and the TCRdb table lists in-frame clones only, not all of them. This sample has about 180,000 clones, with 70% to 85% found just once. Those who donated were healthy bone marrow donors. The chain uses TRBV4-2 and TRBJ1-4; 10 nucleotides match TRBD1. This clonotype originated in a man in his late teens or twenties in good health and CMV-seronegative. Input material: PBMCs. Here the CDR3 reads CASSQATGTGETNEKLFF. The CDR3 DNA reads TGTGCCAGCAGCCAAGCGACCGGGACAGGGGAGACTAATGAAAAACTGTTTTTT.